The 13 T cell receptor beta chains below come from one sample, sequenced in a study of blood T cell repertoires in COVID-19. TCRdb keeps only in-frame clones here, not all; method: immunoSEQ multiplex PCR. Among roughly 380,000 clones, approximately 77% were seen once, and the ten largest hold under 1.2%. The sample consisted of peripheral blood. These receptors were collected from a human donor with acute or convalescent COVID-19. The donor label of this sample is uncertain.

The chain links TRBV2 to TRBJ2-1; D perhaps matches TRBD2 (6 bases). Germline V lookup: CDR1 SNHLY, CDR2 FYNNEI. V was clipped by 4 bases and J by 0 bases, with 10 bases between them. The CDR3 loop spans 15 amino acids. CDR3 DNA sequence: TGTGCCAGCAGTGGGGAGGAGAGCTCCTACAATGAGCAGTTCTTC. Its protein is CASSGEESSYNEQFF.

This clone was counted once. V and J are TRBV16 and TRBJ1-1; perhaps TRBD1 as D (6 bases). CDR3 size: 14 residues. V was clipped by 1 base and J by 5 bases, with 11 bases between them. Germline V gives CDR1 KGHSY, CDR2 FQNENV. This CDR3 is CASSQWDTGTEAFF. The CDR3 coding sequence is TGTGCCAGCAGCCAATGGGACACGGGAACTGAAGCTTTCTTT.

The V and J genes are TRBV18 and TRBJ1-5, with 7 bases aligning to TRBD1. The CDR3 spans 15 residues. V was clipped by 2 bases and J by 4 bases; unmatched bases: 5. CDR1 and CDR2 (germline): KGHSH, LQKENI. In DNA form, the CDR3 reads TGTGCCAGCTCACCAACGGGACAGTCAAATCAGCCCCAGCATTTT. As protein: CASSPTGQSNQPQHF.

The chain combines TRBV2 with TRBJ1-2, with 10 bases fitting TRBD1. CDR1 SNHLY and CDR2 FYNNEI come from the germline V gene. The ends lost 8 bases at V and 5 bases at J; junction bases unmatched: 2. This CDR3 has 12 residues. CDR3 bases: TGTGCCAGCCGGACAGGGGGTTATGGCTACACCTTC. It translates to CASRTGGYGYTF.

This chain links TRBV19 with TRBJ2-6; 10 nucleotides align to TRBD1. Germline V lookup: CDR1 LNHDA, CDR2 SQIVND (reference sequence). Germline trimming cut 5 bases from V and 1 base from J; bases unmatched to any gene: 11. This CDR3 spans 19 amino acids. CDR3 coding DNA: TGTGCCAGTAGTCCCTCACCCCGGGACAGGGGATCTGGGGCCAACGTCCTGACTTTC. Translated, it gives CASSPSPRDRGSGANVLTF.

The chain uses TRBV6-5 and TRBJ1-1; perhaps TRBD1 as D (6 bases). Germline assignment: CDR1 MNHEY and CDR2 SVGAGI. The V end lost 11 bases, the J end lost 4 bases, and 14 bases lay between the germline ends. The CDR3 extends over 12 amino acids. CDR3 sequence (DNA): TGTGCCCTCCCAGGGGAGGGCACTGAAGCTTTCTTT. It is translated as CALPGEGTEAFF.

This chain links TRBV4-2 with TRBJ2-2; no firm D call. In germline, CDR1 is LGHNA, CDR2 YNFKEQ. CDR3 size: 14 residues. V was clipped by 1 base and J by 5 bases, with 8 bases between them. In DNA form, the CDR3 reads TGTGCCAGCAGCCAAGCGAGGAAGACCGGGGAGCTGTTTTTT. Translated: CASSQARKTGELFF.

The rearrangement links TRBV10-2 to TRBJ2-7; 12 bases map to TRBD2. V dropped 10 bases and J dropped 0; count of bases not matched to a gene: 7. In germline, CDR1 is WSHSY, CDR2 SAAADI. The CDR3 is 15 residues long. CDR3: CATFEGLAGSYEQYF. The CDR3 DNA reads TGCGCCACCTTTGAGGGACTAGCGGGCTCCTACGAGCAGTACTTC.

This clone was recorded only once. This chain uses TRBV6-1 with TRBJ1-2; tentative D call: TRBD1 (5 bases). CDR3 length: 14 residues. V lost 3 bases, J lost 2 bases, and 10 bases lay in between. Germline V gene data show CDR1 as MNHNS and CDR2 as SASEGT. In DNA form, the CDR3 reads TGTGCCAGCAGTGACAGGGTATGGAACTATGGCTACACCTTC. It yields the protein CASSDRVWNYGYTF.

The CDR3 reads CASSYGTAINSPLHF. CDR3 in DNA: TGTGCCAGCAGTTACGGGACAGCTATTAATTCACCCCTCCACTTT. The rearrangement joins TRBV6-2 or TRBV6-3 to TRBJ1-6, with 7 positions matching TRBD1. In germline, CDR1 is MNHEY, CDR2 SVGEGT. V shed 2 bases and J 6 bases; nucleotides not matched to a gene: 4. CDR3 length equals 15 residues.

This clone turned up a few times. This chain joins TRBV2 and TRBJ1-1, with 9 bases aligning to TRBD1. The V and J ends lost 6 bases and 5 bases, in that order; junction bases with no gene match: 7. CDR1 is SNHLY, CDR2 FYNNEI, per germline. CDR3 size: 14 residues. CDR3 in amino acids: CASRTRQGVTEAFF. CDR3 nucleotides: TGTGCCAGCAGGACCCGACAGGGGGTTACTGAAGCTTTCTTT.

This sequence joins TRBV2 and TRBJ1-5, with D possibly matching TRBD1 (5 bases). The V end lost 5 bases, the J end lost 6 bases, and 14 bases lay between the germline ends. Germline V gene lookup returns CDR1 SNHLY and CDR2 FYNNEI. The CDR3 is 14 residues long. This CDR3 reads CASSPLAGLQPQHF. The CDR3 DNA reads TGTGCCAGCAGTCCACTAGCAGGGCTTCAGCCCCAGCATTTT.

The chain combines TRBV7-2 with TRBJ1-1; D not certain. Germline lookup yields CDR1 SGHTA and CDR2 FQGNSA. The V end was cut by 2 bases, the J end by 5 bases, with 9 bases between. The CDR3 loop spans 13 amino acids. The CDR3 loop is CASSLKGGTEAFF. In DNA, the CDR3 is TGTGCCAGCAGCTTAAAGGGAGGAACTGAAGCTTTCTTT.